In its sample, the clone carrying this TCR beta chain was seen a few times. Its antigen is as yet unknown. This record belongs to a study of beta chain features in type 1 diabetes. The study, taken as a whole, reports: TCRB CDR3s were moderately but significantly shorter in Type 1 diabetes patients in all four CD4+ subsets.

cDNA synthesis used the whole RNA isolate, giving expressed TCRB sequences. Data came from immunoSEQ multiplex PCR; TCRdb stores just in-frame clones and leaves some out. Of 25,000 to 35,000 clones detected, 65% appear once; the ten largest clones hold 2.4%. Sequenced: Tregs from blood. The receptor comes from a woman in her 30s with type 1 diabetes.

Written as DNA, the CDR3 is TGCGCCAGCAGCTTGGGAGGGTACGGAAACACCATATATTTT. The encoded protein is CASSLGGYGNTIYF. The V gene is TRBV5-1, the J gene TRBJ1-3; D is uncertain. CDR1 is SGHRS and CDR2 is YFSETQ in the germline V gene. The CDR3 loop spans 14 amino acids. With 0 bases removed from V and 4 bases from J, the gap between germline ends came to 8 bases.